Below, 18 T cell receptor beta chains from the same sample are listed, as sequenced in a study of vaccination and CD4 T cells after COVID-19. Their antigens remain unidentified. Cultured CD4+ T cell DNA was sequenced using the Oncomine TCR Beta short-read assay. TCRdb ran MiXCR on the PCR reads and lists one entry per CDR3 protein. The sample lists around 15,000 distinct CDR3 sequences; about 40% were seen once. Regarding treatment: approximately nine-day PBMC culture with coronavirus spike peptide pools or control peptides (ViraFEST assay). The sample taken for sequencing was cultured CD4+ T cells from blood. These receptor sequences come from a human donor with COVID-19.

DNA of the CDR3: TGTGCCAGTAGTATAGACGGGGGGAACACTGAAGCTTTCTTT. It encodes CASSIDGGNTEAFF. This rearrangement joins TRBV19 to TRBJ1-1; tentative D call: TRBD1 (5 bases). The CDR3 is 14 amino acids. The germline V gene has CDR1 LNHDA and CDR2 SQIVND (reference sequence). V lost 0 bases and J lost 1, with 6 bases in between.

The chain has TRBV2 and TRBJ2-5, with TRBD2 matching over 14 bases. The junction had 8 bases not matched to a gene; V was cut back by 6 bases and J by 5 bases. Germline CDR1 reads SNHLY; CDR2 reads FYNNEI. This CDR3 comprises 16 residues. The CDR3 coding sequence is TGTGCCAGCAGAAAGCGGACTAGCGGGGGGTATGAGACCCAGTACTTC. Encoded protein: CASRKRTSGGYETQYF.

V gene TRBV11-2 combines with J gene TRBJ2-5; 10 bases are shared with TRBD1. CDR1 is SGHAT and CDR2 is FQNNGV in the germline V gene. The CDR3 runs to 16 residues. Trimming took 5 bases from V and 4 from J; bases not matched to a gene: 10. DNA of the CDR3: TGTGCCAGCAGCAACCGGGACAGGGGTCGTTCAGAGACCCAGTACTTC. Residues: CASSNRDRGRSETQYF.

This chain connects TRBV30 to TRBJ1-6; D remains ambiguous. Trimming shortened V by 6 bases and J by 8 bases, and 5 bases separated the two germline ends. Looked up from germline, CDR1 is GTSNPN and CDR2 is SVGIG (reference sequence). The CDR3 extends over 10 amino acids. CDR3 sequence: CACGYSPLHF. Written as DNA, the CDR3 is TGTGCCTGCGGCTATTCACCCCTCCACTTT.

This chain uses TRBV11-2 with TRBJ1-1; 7 positions agree with TRBD1. The CDR3 spans 14 residues. Germline CDR1 and CDR2: SGHAT and FQNNGV. V lost 5 bases to trimming and J lost 5 bases; unmatched junction nucleotides: 8. CDR3 coding DNA: TGTGCCAGCAGCCTTAACAGGGGAGGAACTGAAGCTTTCTTT. Amino acids: CASSLNRGGTEAFF. Filled out from reference TRBV11-2 and TRBJ1-1, the complete variable domain reads EAGVAQSPRYKIIEKRQSVAFWCNPISGHATLYWYQQILGQGPKLLIQFQNNGVVDDSQLPKDRFSAERLKGVDSTLKIQPAKLEDSAVYLCASSLNRGGTEAFFGQGTRLTVV.

V and J are TRBV7-3 and TRBJ1-6, with TRBD1 matching over 8 bases. V dropped 5 bases and J dropped 6; count of bases not matched to a gene: 3. Germline V gene lookup returns CDR1 SGHTA and CDR2 FQGTGA. The CDR3 is 14 residues long. Here the CDR3 DNA reads TGTGCCAGCAGCATGGACAGGGTTAATTCACCCCTCCACTTT. It specifies CASSMDRVNSPLHF.

CDR3 sequence reads: CATSDFQGLPNYNEQFF. The CDR3 DNA reads TGTGCCACCAGTGATTTCCAGGGCCTTCCCAACTACAATGAGCAGTTCTTC. The chain joins TRBV24-1 to TRBJ2-1; D perhaps matches TRBD1 (5 bases). V lost 1 base, J lost 3 bases, and 15 bases lay in between. The germline V gene encodes CDR1 KGHDR and CDR2 SFDVKD. The CDR3 is 17 residues long.

This sequence joins TRBV6-2 or TRBV6-3 and TRBJ1-5; TRBD1 matches at 11 bases. The CDR3 sequence is 14 residues long. Germline V CDR1 and CDR2: MNHEY, SVGEGT. J gave up 6 bases and V 4 bases, and 2 bases lay outside the gene matches. The CDR3 reads CASSWTGGLQPQHF. CDR3 coding DNA: TGTGCCAGCAGTTGGACAGGGGGCCTTCAGCCCCAGCATTTT.

The CDR3 coding sequence is TGTGCCAGCAGTGAAAGTCAGTACGAGCAGTACTTC. Residues: CASSESQYEQYF. The chain couples TRBV6-1 to TRBJ2-7; D unclear. The ends were cut back, 2 bases at V and 4 bases at J, with 6 bases in the middle. The CDR3 is 12 residues long. The germline CDR1 and CDR2 sequences are MNHNS and SASEGT.

By proportion, this clonotype is medium-sized. The chain couples TRBV7-2 to TRBJ1-5, with D possibly being TRBD1 (6 bases). The V gene's germline CDR1 is SGHTA and CDR2 FQGNSA. This CDR3 comprises 17 residues. The V end lost 2 bases, the J end lost 2 bases, and 16 bases lay between the germline ends. CDR3 DNA sequence: TGTGCCAGCAGCTTACGCGCGGCAGGGGATGGCAATCAGCCCCAGCATTTT. This sequence encodes CASSLRAAGDGNQPQHF.

This chain joins TRBV11-2 and TRBJ2-4; 8 positions agree with TRBD2. V shed 3 bases and J 4 bases; nucleotides not matched to a gene: 8. Germline CDR1 and CDR2: SGHAT and FQNNGV. The CDR3 totals 16 residues. The DNA for the CDR3 is TGTGCCAGCAGCTTTCCAACGGGGGGGGAAAAAAACATTCAGTACTTC. Protein sequence: CASSFPTGGEKNIQYF.

The chain is built from TRBV6-5 and TRBJ2-7; TRBD1 aligns across 9 bases. The CDR3 extends over 15 amino acids. Germline trimming cut 0 bases from V and 2 bases from J; bases unmatched to any gene: 2. Germline CDR1 MNHEY, CDR2 SVGAGI. In nucleotides, the CDR3 is TGTGCCAGCAGTTACTCCGGGACAGGGACCTACGAGCAGTACTTC. It encodes CASSYSGTGTYEQYF.

This rearrangement joins TRBV20-1 to TRBJ1-2, with D possibly being TRBD1 (5 bases). This CDR3 is 12 amino acids long. Looked up from germline, CDR1 is DFQATT and CDR2 is SNEGSKA (reference sequence). V lost 4 bases and J 5 bases, leaving 11 bases between the germline ends. DNA of the CDR3: TGCAGTGCTAAGCAGGGTTCTTATGGCTACACCTTC. Translating it yields CSAKQGSYGYTF.

This clonotype showed up just a few times. This rearrangement joins TRBV27 to TRBJ1-6; 7 bases are shared with TRBD1. Trimming took 5 bases from V and 6 from J; bases not matched to a gene: 10. CDR1 is MNHEY, CDR2 SMNVEV, per germline (reference sequence). This CDR3 has 16 amino acids. The CDR3 sequence: CASSPQGDRTNSPLHF. The CDR3 DNA sequence: TGTGCCAGCAGTCCACAAGGGGACAGAACTAATTCACCCCTCCACTTT.

In the case of this clonotype: A read error may account for a junction end that differs from germline. The chain has TRBV14 and TRBJ2-1, with D perhaps TRBD1 (6 bases). The germline gives CDR1 SGHDN, CDR2 FVKESK. This CDR3 has 10 residues. This CDR3 reads CASSQAPGVF. The CDR3 DNA is TGTGCCAGCAGCCAAGCCCCAGGGGTCTTC.

The chain joins TRBV20-1 to TRBJ2-7, with TRBD1 as a possible D gene (5 bases). The ends were cut back, 4 bases at V and 2 bases at J, with 12 bases in the middle. CDR1 is DFQATT and CDR2 is SNEGSKA in the germline V gene (reference sequence). The CDR3 extends over 13 amino acids. The CDR3 loop reads CSATHRPPYEQYF. CDR3 bases: TGCAGTGCTACCCACAGGCCTCCCTACGAGCAGTACTTC.

This clonotype was seen more than once but under ten times. V is TRBV7-9 and J is TRBJ1-2; 7 bases agree with TRBD1. The CDR3 loop spans 12 amino acids. The J segment lost 7 bases and the V segment lost 5 bases, leaving 4 bases of the junction unmatched. Per germline, CDR1 SEHNR and CDR2 FQNEAQ (reference sequence). CDR3 DNA sequence: TGTGCCAGCAGCGCGACAGGGCTTGGCTACACCTTC. It encodes CASSATGLGYTF.

V is TRBV11-1 and J is TRBJ1-2, with D possibly being TRBD1 (5 bases). V was pared by 3 bases and J by 6 bases, with 14 bases between. Germline CDR1 and CDR2: SGHAT and FQDESV (reference sequence). The length of the CDR3 is 14 residues. Here the CDR3 DNA reads TGTGCCAGCAGCTTGCCCTTTGGGGGGAATGGCTACACCTTC. Amino acids: CASSLPFGGNGYTF.